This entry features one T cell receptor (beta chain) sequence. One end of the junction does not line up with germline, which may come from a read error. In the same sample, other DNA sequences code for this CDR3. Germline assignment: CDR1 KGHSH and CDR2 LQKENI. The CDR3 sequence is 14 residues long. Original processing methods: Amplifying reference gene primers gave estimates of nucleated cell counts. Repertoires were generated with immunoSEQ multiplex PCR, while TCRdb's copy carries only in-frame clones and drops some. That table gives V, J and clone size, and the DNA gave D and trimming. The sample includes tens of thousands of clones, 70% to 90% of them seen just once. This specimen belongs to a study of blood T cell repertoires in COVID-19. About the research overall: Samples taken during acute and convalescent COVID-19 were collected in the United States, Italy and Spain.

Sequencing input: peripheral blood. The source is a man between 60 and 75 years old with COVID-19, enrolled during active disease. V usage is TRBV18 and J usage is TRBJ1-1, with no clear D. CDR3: CASSPADLNTEAFF. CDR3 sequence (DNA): TGTGCCAGCTCACCTGCGGATCTGAACACTGAGGCTTTCTTT.